These 2 T cell receptor beta chains came from one sample sequenced in a study of control samples from healthy donors and cancer patients. Method: immunoSEQ multiplex PCR; TCRdb's copy keeps in-frame clones and lacks some. The table lists more than 95,000 clones, around 92% of them singletons. The material sequenced was PBMCs. These receptors all come from an older man with head and neck cancer.

This clone was recorded only once. V and J are TRBV5-1 and TRBJ2-2, with D tentatively TRBD1 (5 bases). Trimming stripped 0 bases from V and 4 bases from J, with 10 bases between. CDR1 SGHRS and CDR2 YFSETQ come from the germline V gene. This CDR3 is built from 15 residues. CDR3 amino acids: CASSLGAGATGELFF. The CDR3, as DNA: TGCGCCAGCAGCTTGGGGGCTGGGGCCACCGGGGAGCTGTTTTTT.

This clone appeared a single time. V gene TRBV5-1 combines with J gene TRBJ2-3; the D gene is possibly TRBD2 (5 bases). The CDR3 runs to 15 residues. In germline, CDR1 is SGHRS, CDR2 YFSETQ. Trimming pared 6 bases from V and 0 bases from J, leaving 14 bases between. The CDR3 bases are TGCGCCAGCACCGCGGGCTATCGTAGCACAGATACGCAGTATTTT. Translation: CASTAGYRSTDTQYF.